The source of this T cell receptor (beta chain) is a study of cytomegalovirus exposure and HLA in healthy donors. PCR used 60 Vbeta primers and 13 Jbeta primers. The method was immunoSEQ multiplex PCR; TCRdb's version includes in-frame clones alone and lacks a portion of them. The sample holds roughly 220,000 clones; 80% to 90% are singletons and the top ten take 2.5% to 3.5%. Study outcomes and limitations: A likely sequencing artifact accounted for one observed cluster of highly shared sequence variants. Fewer N-insertions (relative to the roughly 730-donor mean) were reportedly seen in an Asian-associated ancestry cluster in a later analysis. About 87% or about 30% of the time was how often most TCR beta V segments were productive, according to an earlier analysis.

V shed 7 bases and J shed 1 base, with 14 bases lying between them. In germline, CDR1 is MNHEY, CDR2 SVGAGI. CDR3 length: 14 residues. Notes on this clone: What it binds is not known.

The sample taken for sequencing was PBMCs. The gene calls are TRBV6-5 and TRBJ2-7; D might be TRBD1 (6 bases). This TCR was recovered from a man younger than 40 in good health and CMV-seronegative. The CDR3 DNA follows: TGTGCCAGCACCCGCCTGCAGGGGTCCTACGAGCAGTACTTC. This codes for CASTRLQGSYEQYF.